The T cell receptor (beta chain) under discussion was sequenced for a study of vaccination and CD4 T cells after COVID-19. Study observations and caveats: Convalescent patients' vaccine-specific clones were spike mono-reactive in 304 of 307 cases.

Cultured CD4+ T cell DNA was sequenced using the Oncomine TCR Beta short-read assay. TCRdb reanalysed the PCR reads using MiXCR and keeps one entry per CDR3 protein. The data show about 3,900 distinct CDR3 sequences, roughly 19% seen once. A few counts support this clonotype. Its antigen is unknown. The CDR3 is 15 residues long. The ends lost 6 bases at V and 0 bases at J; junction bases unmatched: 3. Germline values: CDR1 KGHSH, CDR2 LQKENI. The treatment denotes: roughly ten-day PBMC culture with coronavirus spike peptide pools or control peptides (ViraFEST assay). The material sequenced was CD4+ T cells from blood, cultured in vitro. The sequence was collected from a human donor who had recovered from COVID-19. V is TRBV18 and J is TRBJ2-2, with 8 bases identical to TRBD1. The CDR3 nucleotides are TGTGCCAGCTCTCCGACAGGGGCGAACACCGGGGAGCTGTTTTTT. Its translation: CASSPTGANTGELFF.